The next 21 T cell receptor beta chains were all read from a single sample in a study of blood T cell repertoires in COVID-19. Profiling relied on immunoSEQ multiplex PCR, and the TCRdb table lists in-frame clones only, not all of them. This table holds about 300,000 clones, about 87% found once. The specimen sequenced was peripheral blood. Receptors were obtained from a woman in her forties who had recovered from COVID-19.

This rearrangement joins TRBV12-3 or TRBV12-4 to TRBJ1-3; D not resolved. This CDR3 region has 13 residues. Trimming removed 6 bases at V and 8 bases at J, with 14 bases between. The CDR3: CASSPRFGDTIYF. CDR3 DNA sequence: TGTGCCAGCAGCCCCAGATTCGGGGACACCATATATTTT.

This clone was recorded a few times. This sequence joins TRBV20-1 and TRBJ2-1; 9 bases agree with TRBD2. The CDR3 covers 14 residues. Trimming at V came to 3 bases and at J to 5 bases, leaving 5 bases not matched to a gene. Germline CDR1 reads DFQATT; CDR2 reads SNEGSKA (reference sequence). CDR3 DNA: TGCAGTGCTAGTCCGGGACTAGCAAACAATGAGCAGTTCTTC. As protein: CSASPGLANNEQFF.

The rearrangement joins TRBV18 to TRBJ1-6; no reliable D call. V was cut by 3 bases and J by 7 bases, with 13 bases left in between. The length of the CDR3 is 15 residues. In germline, CDR1 is KGHSH, CDR2 LQKENI. The CDR3 spells CASSPGGFGNSPLHF. The CDR3 coding sequence is TGTGCCAGCTCACCGGGAGGGTTCGGGAATTCACCCCTCCACTTT.

The chain combines TRBV7-3 with TRBJ1-3, with 7 positions matching TRBD1. Germline V lookup: CDR1 SGHTA, CDR2 FQGTGA. The V and J ends lost 4 bases and 3 bases, in that order; junction bases with no gene match: 3. The CDR3 is 14 amino acids. The CDR3 sequence: CASSYDRDGNTIYF. The DNA for the CDR3 is TGTGCCAGCAGCTATGACAGGGATGGAAACACCATATATTTT.

The V and J genes are TRBV4-3 and TRBJ1-4; the D is unclear. This CDR3 comprises 15 residues. V was trimmed by 1 base and J by 8 bases, leaving 14 bases between them. Germline V gene sequence: CDR1 LGHNA, CDR2 YSLEER. DNA for the CDR3: TGCGCCAGCAGCCAAGTTGGGGTGGGAGGCGAAAAACTGTTTTTT. It translates to CASSQVGVGGEKLFF.

This clone has only a few counts. The V and J genes are TRBV30 and TRBJ1-6, with TRBD1 identical over 7 bases. Germline-derived CDR1 and CDR2 are GTSNPN and SVGIG (reference sequence). This CDR3 has 19 residues. V shed 1 base, J shed 4 bases, and the junction held 16 bases outside the gene matches. CDR3 bases: TGTGCCTGGAGTGCCAACAGGGGAGGAGATATGGGGTATAATTCACCCCTCCACTTT. Amino acids: CAWSANRGGDMGYNSPLHF.

This chain uses TRBV19 with TRBJ2-3; 7 positions match TRBD2. Germline V gene lookup returns CDR1 LNHDA and CDR2 SQIVND (reference sequence). Germline trimming cut 5 bases from V and 2 bases from J; bases unmatched to any gene: 7. The CDR3 loop spans 15 amino acids. The CDR3 coding sequence is TGTGCCAGTAGTTCTTTGGGAGGGGACACAGATACGCAGTATTTT. It specifies CASSSLGGDTDTQYF.

The chain recombines TRBV20-1 with TRBJ1-4; D is unresolved. Per germline, CDR1 DFQATT and CDR2 SNEGSKA (reference sequence). This CDR3 has 13 residues. V was pared by 3 bases and J by 5 bases, with 10 bases between. CDR3 protein: CSASREVNEKLFF. The CDR3 DNA reads TGCAGTGCTAGTCGGGAGGTGAATGAAAAACTGTTTTTT.

This chain connects TRBV11-2 to TRBJ2-1; D is unresolved. Deletions cut 1 base from V and 4 bases from J, with 11 bases between. The CDR3 loop spans 15 amino acids. Looked up from germline, CDR1 is SGHAT and CDR2 is FQNNGV. The CDR3 sequence: CASSLALSSYNEQFF. Here the CDR3 DNA reads TGTGCCAGCAGCTTAGCTCTAAGCTCTTACAATGAGCAGTTCTTC.

The chain couples TRBV14 to TRBJ2-5; 8 nucleotides align to TRBD1. Germline V lookup: CDR1 SGHDN, CDR2 FVKESK. V was pared by 0 bases and J by 2 bases, with 14 bases of the junction left unmatched. The CDR3 loop spans 19 amino acids. The CDR3 loop is CASSQEFNRGRGRQETQYF. The CDR3 region has the DNA TGTGCCAGCAGCCAAGAATTCAATCGGGGCAGGGGGCGGCAAGAGACCCAGTACTTC.

The chain combines TRBV18 with TRBJ2-2; 8 nucleotides align to TRBD1. The CDR3 totals 14 residues. Germline trimming cut 5 bases from V and 6 bases from J; bases unmatched to any gene: 5. Germline CDR1 reads KGHSH; CDR2 reads LQKENI. In nucleotides, the CDR3 is TGTGCCAGCTCATCCTGGACAGGGCCCGGGGAGCTGTTTTTT. It is translated as CASSSWTGPGELFF.

The table lists this clone with a few counts. V is TRBV6-2 or TRBV6-3 and J is TRBJ2-7; D possibly corresponds to TRBD1 (6 bases). The CDR3 spans 15 residues. Trimming shortened V by 6 bases and J by 2 bases, and 17 bases separated the two germline ends. CDR1 is MNHEY, CDR2 SVGEGT, per germline. CDR3 nucleotides: TGTGCCAGCAGCCCGTCCGGGACACTTCCCTACGAGCAGTACTTC. Protein sequence: CASSPSGTLPYEQYF.

This sequence joins TRBV19 and TRBJ2-1; D possibly corresponds to TRBD2 (6 bases). From germline, CDR1 is LNHDA and CDR2 SQIVND (reference sequence). The CDR3 has 16 amino acids. Trimming removed 5 bases from V and 0 bases from J, with 14 bases in between. The CDR3 nucleotides read TGTGCCAGTAGTGTGCGGGGATTTTACTCCTACAATGAGCAGTTCTTC. This encodes CASSVRGFYSYNEQFF.

In its sample, this clone was seen a few times. The V and J genes are TRBV4-1 and TRBJ2-2, with 8 bases lining up with TRBD1. The CDR3 loop spans 16 amino acids. The germline V gene has CDR1 MGHRA and CDR2 YSYEKL. The J segment lost 5 bases and the V segment lost 3 bases, leaving 8 bases of the junction unmatched. The CDR3 loop is CASSHPRQGLTGELFF. The CDR3 region has the DNA TGCGCCAGCAGCCACCCTCGACAGGGGCTGACCGGGGAGCTGTTTTTT.

The J gene is TRBJ1-5, the V gene TRBV27, with D unclear. The germline V gene encodes CDR1 MNHEY and CDR2 SMNVEV (reference sequence). This CDR3 has 14 amino acids. V dropped 0 bases and J dropped 9 bases, with 12 bases sitting between them. The CDR3 DNA sequence: TGTGCCAGCAGTTTATCGTTCTCTGGCGGGCCCCAGCATTTT. This sequence encodes CASSLSFSGGPQHF.

The chain recombines TRBV25-1 with TRBJ2-5; 8 bases fit TRBD2. J was trimmed by 1 base and V by 3 bases; bases with no gene match: 10. The CDR3 runs to 17 residues. The germline V gene encodes CDR1 MGHDK and CDR2 SYGVNS. The CDR3 DNA sequence: TGTGCCAGCAGTGAGCCTAGCGGGCGAGCACTCCAAGAGACCCAGTACTTC. It specifies CASSEPSGRALQETQYF.

The chain uses TRBV6-5 and TRBJ2-7, with TRBD1 matching over 9 bases. The V gene's germline CDR1 is MNHEY and CDR2 SVGAGI. This CDR3 region has 14 residues. Unmatched junction bases numbered 10, after V lost 6 bases and J lost 7 bases. In DNA form, the CDR3 reads TGTGCCAGCAGCCCGCGGGACAGGGTGGGGGAGCAGTACTTC. Translating it yields CASSPRDRVGEQYF.

The V gene is TRBV6-1, the J gene TRBJ2-1; tentative D call: TRBD1 (5 bases). The CDR3 extends over 13 amino acids. Germline loops: CDR1 MNHNS, CDR2 SASEGT. V gave up 10 bases and J gave up 3 bases, with 13 bases separating them. The chain's CDR3 is CAIRQPYYNEQFF. CDR3 nucleotide sequence: TGTGCCATTAGACAGCCTTACTACAATGAGCAGTTCTTC.

This chain connects TRBV5-1 to TRBJ1-1; 10 bases map to TRBD1. CDR1 is SGHRS, CDR2 YFSETQ, per germline. J gave up 8 bases and V 3 bases, and 1 base lay outside the gene matches. This CDR3 region has 12 residues. This CDR3 reads CASSWGQGEAFF. In DNA, the CDR3 is TGCGCCAGCAGCTGGGGACAGGGGGAAGCTTTCTTT.

In its sample, this clone was seen a few times. The gene calls are TRBV5-4 and TRBJ1-4, with D maybe TRBD1 (5 bases). The germline V and J ends were trimmed by 0 bases and 3 bases, with 9 bases remaining between them. CDR1 is SGHNT and CDR2 is YYREEE in the germline V gene (reference sequence). CDR3 length equals 15 residues. As DNA, the CDR3 is TGTGCCAGCAGCTTGGCCGGGGGACCTAATGAAAAACTGTTTTTT. Translation: CASSLAGGPNEKLFF.

This chain uses TRBV7-9 with TRBJ1-5; D gene unclear. The V gene's germline CDR1 is SEHNR and CDR2 FQNEAQ (reference sequence). This CDR3 is built from 14 residues. The V end lost 5 bases, the J end lost 5 bases, and 13 bases lay between the germline ends. In DNA form, the CDR3 reads TGTGCCAGCAGCCAATCGGGAGGTGATCAGCCCCAGCATTTT. Its protein product is CASSQSGGDQPQHF.